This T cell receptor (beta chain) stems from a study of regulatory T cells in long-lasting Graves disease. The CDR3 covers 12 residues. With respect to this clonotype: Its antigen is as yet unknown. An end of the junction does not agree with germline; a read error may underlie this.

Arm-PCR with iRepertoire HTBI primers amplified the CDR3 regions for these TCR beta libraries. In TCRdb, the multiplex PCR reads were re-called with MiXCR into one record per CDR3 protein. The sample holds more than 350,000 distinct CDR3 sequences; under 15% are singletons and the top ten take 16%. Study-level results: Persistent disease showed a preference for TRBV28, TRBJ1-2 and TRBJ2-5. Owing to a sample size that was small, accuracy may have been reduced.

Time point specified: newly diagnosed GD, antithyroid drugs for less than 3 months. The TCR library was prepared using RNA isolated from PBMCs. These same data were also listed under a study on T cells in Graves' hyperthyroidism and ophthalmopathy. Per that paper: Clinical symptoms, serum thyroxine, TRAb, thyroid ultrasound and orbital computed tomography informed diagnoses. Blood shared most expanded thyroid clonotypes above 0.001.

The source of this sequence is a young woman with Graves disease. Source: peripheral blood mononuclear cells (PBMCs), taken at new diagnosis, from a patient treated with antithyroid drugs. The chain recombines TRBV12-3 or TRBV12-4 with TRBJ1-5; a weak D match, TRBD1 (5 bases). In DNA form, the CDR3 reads TGTGCCAGCAGTTTGGCGGGGCAGCCCCGGCATTTT. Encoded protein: CASSLAGQPRHF.